This T cell receptor beta chain derives from a study of identical twins. The germline V gene encodes CDR1 ENHRY and CDR2 SYGVKD. This CDR3 is built from 15 residues. The junction had 9 bases not matched to a gene; V was cut back by 7 bases and J by 6 bases. General study points: Modelling underestimated the level of out-of-frame TCR alpha sharing observed in monozygotic twins.

One entry per CDR3 protein results from TCRdb running MiXCR on the 5' RACE reads. The sample shows approximately 530,000 distinct CDR3 sequences, approximately 20% of them seen only once. This clonotype was found many times. As yet, its antigen is unknown. These data also featured in a second study, about yellow fever vaccine responses in identical twins.

The rearrangement links TRBV10-3 to TRBJ2-1, with 10 bases that match TRBD2. This sequence originates from a young woman in good health. Sequenced input: CD4+ T cells sorted from blood. The CDR3 DNA follows: TGTGCCATCACCCAACTAGCGGGAAGTGTCAATGAGCAGTTCTTC. Translation: CAITQLAGSVNEQFF.